This T cell receptor beta chain was retrieved from a study of identical twins. Trimming stripped 1 base from V and 5 bases from J, with 8 bases between. Germline assignment: CDR1 LGHDT and CDR2 YNNKEL (reference sequence). The CDR3 has 13 residues. The table lists this clonotype with many counts. TCRdb ran MiXCR on the 5' RACE reads and lists one entry per CDR3 protein. The sample lists 1.5 million or so distinct CDR3 sequences, less than 40% seen once, with 0.25% to 0.3% in the top ten. Sequenced material: cord blood. This sequence originates from a newborn girl in good health. The rearrangement uses TRBV3-1 and TRBJ2-5; a weak D match, TRBD2 (5 bases). Here the CDR3 reads CASSQGGEETQYF. The CDR3 DNA reads TGTGCCAGCAGCCAAGGGGGAGAGGAGACCCAGTACTTC.